Given below is one T cell receptor beta chain in context. The entirety of the isolated RNA underwent reverse transcription, so expressed TCRB transcripts were sequenced. An average approximately 4 million reads came from naive, central memory and regulatory T cell samples. Some clones are missing from TCRdb's copy, which holds only in-frame ones; the method was immunoSEQ multiplex PCR. The sample includes 130,000 to 150,000 clones, around 9.3% seen only once; the top ten take 1.3%. There are 12 residues in the CDR3. CDR1 and CDR2 (germline): MNHNY, SVGAGI (reference sequence). V lost 2 bases to trimming and J lost 9 bases; unmatched junction nucleotides: 0. The sample belongs to a study of beta chain features in type 1 diabetes.

The receptor comes from a man younger than 35 in good health. This chain uses TRBV6-6 with TRBJ2-4, with 8 nucleotides matching TRBD1. Sequencing input: naive CD4+ T cells from blood. The CDR3: CASSYGQGIQYF. The CDR3 nucleotides read TGTGCCAGCAGTTACGGACAGGGCATTCAGTACTTC.